These 5 T cell receptor beta chains came from one sample sequenced in a study of human T cells and chemical hapten exposure. TCRdb re-derived calls from the RACE reads in MiXCR, one entry per CDR3 protein. The table shows just over 95,000 distinct CDR3 sequences, with 25% to 35% occurring only once. The time point here: patch test 3, about 24 weeks after DPC sensitization. Treatment specified: therapeutic diphenylcyclopropenone sensitization with weekly scalp DPC. The material was whole blood, obtained in connection with sensitization to the hapten diphenylcyclopropenone (DPC). The receptors come from a middle-aged man with alopecia areata. Some clones in this sample may be carry-over from other donors' samples.

By frequency in the sample, this clonotype is medium-sized. The chain carries TRBV4-2 and TRBJ2-7, with 7 bases matching TRBD1. This CDR3 contains 16 residues. V lost 1 base, J lost 1 base, and 7 bases stayed unmatched. From germline, CDR1 is LGHNA and CDR2 YNFKEQ. CDR3 nucleotide sequence: TGTGCCAGCAGCCAAGGACCCGGGACAGATTCCTACGAGCAGTACTTC. Protein: CASSQGPGTDSYEQYF.

The genes are TRBV20-1 and TRBJ2-2; 8 bases agree with TRBD1. The ends lost 7 bases at V and 5 bases at J; junction bases unmatched: 9. This CDR3 spans 14 amino acids. Germline CDR1 DFQATT, CDR2 SNEGSKA (reference sequence). CDR3 protein: CSVGDRGRTGELFF. CDR3 coding DNA: TGCAGTGTGGGAGACAGGGGTAGAACCGGGGAGCTGTTTTTT.

This clonotype was seen only a few times. V is TRBV5-6 and J is TRBJ1-5; 9 bases match TRBD1. CDR1 is SGHDT, CDR2 YYEEEE, per germline. The CDR3 is 15 residues long. J gave up 4 bases and V 4 bases, and 6 bases lay outside the gene matches. CDR3 residues: CASSNRGQGNQPQHF. CDR3 bases: TGTGCCAGCAGCAACCGGGGACAGGGTAATCAGCCCCAGCATTTT.

This clonotype was counted between two and nine times. The chain recombines TRBV7-2 with TRBJ2-7; tentatively, D is TRBD1 (7 bases). Germline V gene sequence: CDR1 SGHTA, CDR2 FQGNSA. The CDR3 covers 14 residues. V dropped 3 bases and J dropped 2 bases, with 11 bases sitting between them. In nucleotides, the CDR3 is TGTGCCAGCAGCTTGGGGGGACAGCCCTACGAGCAGTACTTC. It encodes CASSLGGQPYEQYF.

The genes are TRBV7-9 and TRBJ1-6, with D uncertain. Trimming cost V 5 bases and J 3 bases, with 14 bases left between them. The CDR3 runs to 16 residues. Germline-derived CDR1 and CDR2 are SEHNR and FQNEAQ (reference sequence). Here the CDR3 DNA reads TGTGCCAGCAGCGCGGGGAGCGGATTCTATAATTCACCCCTCCACTTT. It yields the protein CASSAGSGFYNSPLHF.